This T cell receptor (beta chain) derives from a study of blood T cell repertoires in COVID-19. Background on the study: The samples span acute and convalescent COVID-19 from the United States, Italy and Spain. T cells, B-cell-depleted T cells, or PBMCs provided the cDNA or gDNA that served as material.

As originally analysed: Estimated nucleated cell counts came from reference gene primer amplification. Assay used: immunoSEQ multiplex PCR; TCRdb lists only in-frame clones, some missing. V and J calls and clone size are as listed in that table; D and trimming were resolved from the DNA. Among under 130,000 clones listed, 75% to 85% were seen once. The CDR3 runs 17 residues. Looked up from germline, CDR1 is SGHNT and CDR2 is YYREEE (reference sequence). Germline trimming cut 3 bases from V and 0 bases from J; bases unmatched to any gene: 6. The gene calls are TRBV5-4 and TRBJ2-3; 11 bases map to TRBD2. Input material: peripheral blood. The sequence was obtained from a woman in her 70s with acute or convalescent COVID-19. The DNA of the CDR3 is TGTGCCAGCAGCTCAAGACTAGCGGGGTCTAGCACAGATACGCAGTATTTT. Translated: CASSSRLAGSSTDTQYF. Variable domain in full (rest from reference TRBV5-4 and TRBJ2-3): ETGVTQSPTHLIKTRGQQVTLRCSSQSGHNTVSWYQQALGQGPQFIFQYYREEENGRGNFPPRFSGLQFPNYSSELNVNALELDDSALYLCASSSRLAGSSTDTQYFGPGTRLTVL.